This T cell receptor (beta chain) was identified during a study of identical twins. This clonotype was observed at least ten times. Antigen unknown. Study-wide points: Clonotypes of the beta chain that were abundant in cord blood carried fewer insertions (memory repertoires showed none). Cross-sectional statistical analysis, not tracking of the same donors, underpinned the conclusions.

Unique molecular identifiers were present on cDNA, and template switching added a universal primer site. Each CDR3 protein is one row after TCRdb ran MiXCR on the 5' RACE reads. The data show hundreds of thousands of distinct CDR3 sequences, more than 6.5% seen once. This CDR3 has 15 amino acids. CDR1 and CDR2 (germline): LGHDT, YNNKEL (reference sequence). Trimming left V 5 bases short and J 3 bases short, with 14 bases between. This sample also belongs to another study, concerning yellow fever vaccine responses in identical twins. Turning to that study: Among the twins, the vaccine T cell response reportedly seemed partly convergent and partly personalized.

Sequencing was carried out using memory (CD45RO+) T cells sorted from blood. The sequence came from a woman aged 18 to 35 in good health. This rearrangement joins TRBV3-1 to TRBJ2-1; D is ambiguous. CDR3 DNA sequence: TGTGCCAGCAGCTCCGACCTTCAGATCTACAATGAGCAGTTCTTC. Its protein is CASSSDLQIYNEQFF.